The rows below give T cell receptor beta chains drawn from one sample of a study of blood T cell repertoires in COVID-19. Sequencing used immunoSEQ multiplex PCR; TCRdb keeps in-frame clones, though not all of them. The sample has hundreds of thousands of clones, more than 80% seen once; the top ten hold 2.4%. Sequencing input: PBMCs or T cells enriched from blood (not recorded which). The receptors stem from a woman under 30 who had recovered from COVID-19. CDR3s include the opening cysteine and the closing phenylalanine or tryptophan. D genes are given only for firm matches. Clone size appears in some rows only: once, few, many, or a class for an expanded clone.

clone_size: -; d_call: -; j_call: TRBJ1-2; cdr3_length: 15; v_call: TRBV29-1; cdr3_aa: CSVEDFTAGPYGYTF; cdr3_nt: TGCAGCGTTGAAGATTTTACCGCGGGACCTTATGGCTACACCTTC
clone_size: few; d_call: -; j_call: TRBJ1-1; cdr3_length: 14; v_call: TRBV7-9; cdr3_aa: CASSSQGLNTEAFF; cdr3_nt: TGTGCCAGCAGCTCACAGGGACTGAACACTGAAGCTTTCTTT
clone_size: -; d_call: TRBD1; j_call: TRBJ1-2; cdr3_length: 16; v_call: TRBV5-1; cdr3_aa: CASSLGRTGTNYGYTF; cdr3_nt: TGCGCCAGCAGCTTGGGGCGGACAGGGACAAACTATGGCTACACCTTC
clone_size: -; d_call: TRBD1; j_call: TRBJ1-2; cdr3_length: 16; v_call: TRBV2; cdr3_aa: CASSRTGGERMDGYTF; cdr3_nt: TGTGCCAGCAGCAGGACAGGGGGCGAAAGGATGGATGGCTACACCTTC
clone_size: once; d_call: TRBD1; j_call: TRBJ2-5; cdr3_length: 14; v_call: TRBV6-5; cdr3_aa: CASTPGGIGETQYF; cdr3_nt: TGTGCCAGCACCCCAGGGGGCATCGGTGAGACCCAGTACTTC
clone_size: -; d_call: TRBD1; j_call: TRBJ2-7; cdr3_length: 14; v_call: TRBV5-1; cdr3_aa: CASSPGTGIYEQYF; cdr3_nt: TGCGCCAGCAGCCCCGGGACAGGGATTTACGAGCAGTACTTC
clone_size: -; d_call: TRBD1; j_call: TRBJ1-2; cdr3_length: 18; v_call: TRBV5-1; cdr3_aa: CASSVGLWTGVSPYGYTF; cdr3_nt: TGCGCCAGCAGCGTTGGTCTATGGACAGGGGTATCTCCCTATGGCTACACCTTC
clone_size: -; d_call: -; j_call: TRBJ2-5; cdr3_length: 19; v_call: TRBV21-1; cdr3_aa: CASSKVGTSGGRNQETQYF; cdr3_nt: TGTGCCAGCAGCAAAGTCGGGACTAGCGGGGGGCGAAACCAAGAGACCCAGTACTTC
clone_size: -; d_call: -; j_call: TRBJ2-7; cdr3_length: 12; v_call: TRBV12-3/TRBV12-4; cdr3_aa: CASSYQGSEQYF; cdr3_nt: TGTGCCAGCAGTTATCAGGGGTCCGAGCAGTACTTC
clone_size: -; d_call: -; j_call: TRBJ1-4; cdr3_length: 13; v_call: TRBV13; cdr3_aa: CASSFQGSEKLFF; cdr3_nt: TGTGCCAGCAGCTTCCAGGGGTCTGAAAAACTGTTTTTT
clone_size: -; d_call: -; j_call: TRBJ2-3; cdr3_length: 14; v_call: TRBV3-1/TRBV3-2; cdr3_aa: CASSQSGPGDTQYF; cdr3_nt: TGTGCCAGCAGCCAAAGTGGGCCGGGGGATACGCAGTATTTT
clone_size: -; d_call: TRBD1; j_call: TRBJ2-2; cdr3_length: 13; v_call: TRBV29-1; cdr3_aa: CSVVQGGSGELFF; cdr3_nt: TGCAGCGTTGTTCAAGGGGGCTCCGGGGAGCTGTTTTTT
clone_size: -; d_call: -; j_call: TRBJ2-5; cdr3_length: 15; v_call: TRBV19; cdr3_aa: CASSPLRPGVETQYF; cdr3_nt: TGTGCCAGTAGTCCCCTCCGGCCGGGGGTGGAGACCCAGTACTTC
clone_size: -; d_call: TRBD1; j_call: TRBJ1-4; cdr3_length: 16; v_call: TRBV4-1; cdr3_aa: CASSQEPGQGDEKLFF; cdr3_nt: TGCGCCAGCAGCCAAGAGCCGGGACAGGGCGATGAAAAACTGTTTTTT
clone_size: -; d_call: TRBD1; j_call: TRBJ1-1; cdr3_length: 13; v_call: TRBV11-2; cdr3_aa: CASSLGDRVRAFF; cdr3_nt: TGTGCCAGCAGCTTAGGCGACAGGGTCAGAGCTTTCTTT
clone_size: -; d_call: -; j_call: TRBJ1-1; cdr3_length: 15; v_call: TRBV6-5; cdr3_aa: CASSYSAGLNTEAFF; cdr3_nt: TGTGCCAGCAGTTACTCGGCAGGGTTAAACACTGAAGCTTTCTTT
clone_size: -; d_call: TRBD2; j_call: TRBJ2-1; cdr3_length: 15; v_call: TRBV5-8; cdr3_aa: CASSLGGGPYNEQFF; cdr3_nt: TGTGCCAGCAGCTTGGGCGGGGGACCCTACAATGAGCAGTTCTTC
clone_size: -; d_call: -; j_call: TRBJ2-1; cdr3_length: 17; v_call: TRBV5-4; cdr3_aa: CASSPQSVAAIYNEQFF; cdr3_nt: TGTGCCAGCAGCCCCCAATCGGTAGCGGCTATATACAATGAGCAGTTCTTC
clone_size: -; d_call: TRBD1; j_call: TRBJ1-2; cdr3_length: 14; v_call: TRBV5-5; cdr3_aa: CASSPQGEVYGYTF; cdr3_nt: TGTGCCAGCAGCCCTCAGGGGGAAGTCTATGGCTACACCTTC
clone_size: -; d_call: -; j_call: TRBJ2-7; cdr3_length: 13; v_call: TRBV29-1; cdr3_aa: CSVEQGNSYEQYF; cdr3_nt: TGCAGCGTAGAGCAGGGAAACTCCTACGAGCAGTACTTC
clone_size: -; d_call: TRBD1; j_call: TRBJ1-5; cdr3_length: 15; v_call: TRBV18; cdr3_aa: CASSPPGTGNQPQHF; cdr3_nt: TGTGCCAGCTCACCACCAGGGACAGGCAATCAGCCCCAGCATTTT
clone_size: -; d_call: -; j_call: TRBJ1-4; cdr3_length: 15; v_call: TRBV7-9; cdr3_aa: CASSTMGGRYEKLFF; cdr3_nt: TGTGCCAGCAGCACCATGGGGGGGAGATACGAAAAACTGTTTTTT
clone_size: -; d_call: TRBD1; j_call: TRBJ2-7; cdr3_length: 13; v_call: TRBV6-1; cdr3_aa: CASSDLQGYEQYF; cdr3_nt: TGTGCCAGCAGTGATTTACAGGGGTACGAGCAGTACTTC
clone_size: -; d_call: TRBD1; j_call: TRBJ1-2; cdr3_length: 14; v_call: TRBV2; cdr3_aa: CASSGTGGNYGYTF; cdr3_nt: TGTGCCAGCAGTGGAACAGGGGGAAACTATGGCTACACCTTC
clone_size: -; d_call: TRBD1; j_call: TRBJ1-1; cdr3_length: 14; v_call: TRBV10-3; cdr3_aa: CAISSHRGTVDAFF; cdr3_nt: TGTGCCATCAGTAGCCACAGGGGGACGGTGGATGCTTTCTTT
clone_size: -; d_call: -; j_call: TRBJ2-2; cdr3_length: 16; v_call: TRBV9; cdr3_aa: CASSVALRGYTGELFF; cdr3_nt: TGTGCCAGCAGCGTAGCCTTGCGGGGATACACCGGGGAGCTGTTTTTT
clone_size: -; d_call: TRBD1; j_call: TRBJ2-7; cdr3_length: 16; v_call: TRBV3-1/TRBV3-2; cdr3_aa: CASSQDLGQGAPEQYF; cdr3_nt: TGTGCCAGCAGCCAAGATTTGGGGCAGGGGGCGCCTGAGCAGTACTTC
clone_size: -; d_call: -; j_call: TRBJ2-2; cdr3_length: 16; v_call: TRBV11-3; cdr3_aa: CASSLIGGMGTGELFF; cdr3_nt: TGTGCCAGCAGCTTAATTGGGGGCATGGGCACCGGGGAGCTGTTTTTT
clone_size: -; d_call: TRBD2; j_call: TRBJ2-3; cdr3_length: 15; v_call: TRBV18; cdr3_aa: CASSPGGGTTDTQYF; cdr3_nt: TGTGCCAGCTCACCCGGCGGGGGGACCACAGATACGCAGTATTTT
clone_size: -; d_call: -; j_call: TRBJ2-3; cdr3_length: 16; v_call: TRBV19; cdr3_aa: CASSPWLAAPTDTQYF; cdr3_nt: TGTGCCAGTAGCCCTTGGTTGGCGGCCCCCACAGATACGCAGTATTTT
clone_size: -; d_call: TRBD1; j_call: TRBJ1-2; cdr3_length: 15; v_call: TRBV9; cdr3_aa: CASSGGTGGARGYTF; cdr3_nt: TGTGCCAGCAGCGGAGGGACAGGGGGCGCGAGGGGCTACACCTTC
clone_size: -; d_call: -; j_call: TRBJ1-4; cdr3_length: 14; v_call: TRBV7-6; cdr3_aa: CASSLGWTVEKLFF; cdr3_nt: TGTGCCAGCAGCTTAGGGTGGACAGTTGAAAAACTGTTTTTT
clone_size: -; d_call: -; j_call: TRBJ1-2; cdr3_length: 12; v_call: TRBV28; cdr3_aa: CASRGAPDGYTF; cdr3_nt: TGTGCCAGCAGAGGGGCGCCTGATGGCTACACCTTC
clone_size: -; d_call: -; j_call: TRBJ2-5; cdr3_length: 14; v_call: TRBV18; cdr3_aa: CASSPQRAVETQYF; cdr3_nt: TGTGCCAGCTCACCTCAGAGGGCGGTGGAGACCCAGTACTTC
clone_size: -; d_call: -; j_call: TRBJ1-2; cdr3_length: 14; v_call: TRBV5-1; cdr3_aa: CASSFDRSYYGYTF; cdr3_nt: TGCGCCAGCAGCTTTGACAGGTCGTACTATGGCTACACCTTC
clone_size: -; d_call: TRBD1; j_call: TRBJ1-5; cdr3_length: 14; v_call: TRBV2; cdr3_aa: CASSETGWHQPQHF; cdr3_nt: TGTGCCAGCAGCGAGACAGGGTGGCATCAGCCCCAGCATTTT
clone_size: -; d_call: TRBD1; j_call: TRBJ1-4; cdr3_length: 17; v_call: TRBV2; cdr3_aa: CASGLVTGLGQNEKLFF; cdr3_nt: TGTGCCAGCGGGTTGGTGACAGGGCTCGGCCAAAATGAAAAACTGTTTTTT
clone_size: once; d_call: TRBD1; j_call: TRBJ1-1; cdr3_length: 16; v_call: TRBV24-1; cdr3_aa: CATSEHTGQMNTEAFF; cdr3_nt: TGTGCCACCAGTGAGCACACGGGACAGATGAACACTGAAGCTTTCTTT
clone_size: -; d_call: TRBD1; j_call: TRBJ1-6; cdr3_length: 13; v_call: TRBV5-4; cdr3_aa: CASSPGQGRPLHF; cdr3_nt: TGTGCCAGCAGTCCCGGACAGGGGAGACCCCTCCACTTT
clone_size: -; d_call: TRBD2; j_call: TRBJ2-1; cdr3_length: 15; v_call: TRBV2; cdr3_aa: CASSALTSRNNEQFF; cdr3_nt: TGTGCCAGCAGTGCCCTGACTAGCCGTAACAATGAGCAGTTCTTC
clone_size: -; d_call: -; j_call: TRBJ1-1; cdr3_length: 13; v_call: TRBV7-3; cdr3_aa: CASSTQGNTEAFF; cdr3_nt: TGTGCCAGCAGCACCCAGGGGAACACTGAAGCTTTCTTT
clone_size: -; d_call: -; j_call: TRBJ2-1; cdr3_length: 11; v_call: TRBV6-6; cdr3_aa: CASSPLDEQFF; cdr3_nt: TGTGCCAGCAGCCCCCTAGATGAGCAGTTCTTC
clone_size: -; d_call: -; j_call: TRBJ2-3; cdr3_length: 13; v_call: TRBV6-6; cdr3_aa: CAGGAGAIDTQYF; cdr3_nt: TGTGCCGGGGGGGCGGGGGCTATAGATACGCAGTATTTT
clone_size: -; d_call: -; j_call: TRBJ1-2; cdr3_length: 14; v_call: TRBV4-2; cdr3_aa: CASSQAHSGVGYTF; cdr3_nt: TGTGCCAGCAGCCAAGCTCACTCCGGAGTGGGCTACACCTTC
clone_size: -; d_call: -; j_call: TRBJ2-2; cdr3_length: 14; v_call: TRBV18; cdr3_aa: CASSPRQNTGELFF; cdr3_nt: TGTGCCAGCTCACCGAGGCAAAACACCGGGGAGCTGTTTTTT
clone_size: -; d_call: TRBD1; j_call: TRBJ2-5; cdr3_length: 15; v_call: TRBV13; cdr3_aa: CASSPGQGMGETQYF; cdr3_nt: TGTGCCAGCAGCCCCGGACAGGGGATGGGAGAGACCCAGTACTTC
clone_size: -; d_call: -; j_call: TRBJ1-4; cdr3_length: 15; v_call: TRBV5-1; cdr3_aa: CASGATGTVNEKLFF; cdr3_nt: TGCGCCAGCGGCGCTACGGGAACAGTGAATGAAAAACTGTTTTTT
clone_size: -; d_call: TRBD1; j_call: TRBJ2-1; cdr3_length: 16; v_call: TRBV5-1; cdr3_aa: CASSVGLSGGYNEQFF; cdr3_nt: TGCGCCAGCAGCGTTGGCCTGTCAGGGGGATACAATGAGCAGTTCTTC
clone_size: -; d_call: -; j_call: TRBJ2-2; cdr3_length: 17; v_call: TRBV5-1; cdr3_aa: CASSLSPETVGTGELFF; cdr3_nt: TGCGCCAGCAGCTTGTCACCCGAGACAGTAGGCACCGGGGAGCTGTTTTTT
clone_size: once; d_call: -; j_call: TRBJ2-3; cdr3_length: 13; v_call: TRBV7-3; cdr3_aa: CASSQGHTDTQYF; cdr3_nt: TGTGCCAGCAGTCAGGGCCACACAGATACGCAGTATTTT
clone_size: -; d_call: -; j_call: TRBJ2-7; cdr3_length: 15; v_call: TRBV9; cdr3_aa: CASSVADSSFYEQYF; cdr3_nt: TGTGCCAGCAGCGTAGCAGACAGCTCGTTCTACGAGCAGTACTTC
clone_size: -; d_call: TRBD1; j_call: TRBJ1-4; cdr3_length: 16; v_call: TRBV28; cdr3_aa: CASSSYTGTGDEKLFF; cdr3_nt: TGTGCCAGCAGTTCCTATACCGGGACAGGAGATGAAAAACTGTTTTTT
clone_size: -; d_call: -; j_call: TRBJ1-2; cdr3_length: 13; v_call: TRBV5-1; cdr3_aa: CASSSDGTGGYTF; cdr3_nt: TGCGCCAGCAGCTCGGACGGGACTGGAGGTTACACCTTC
clone_size: -; d_call: TRBD1; j_call: TRBJ2-1; cdr3_length: 16; v_call: TRBV19; cdr3_aa: CASSPAGTVAYNEQFF; cdr3_nt: TGTGCCAGTAGCCCCGCCGGGACAGTTGCCTACAATGAGCAGTTCTTC
clone_size: -; d_call: TRBD1; j_call: TRBJ2-7; cdr3_length: 12; v_call: TRBV12-3/TRBV12-4; cdr3_aa: CASGTGNYEQYF; cdr3_nt: TGTGCCAGCGGGACAGGGAATTACGAGCAGTACTTC
clone_size: -; d_call: -; j_call: TRBJ1-1; cdr3_length: 14; v_call: TRBV7-9; cdr3_aa: CASSLDGGNTEAFF; cdr3_nt: TGTGCCAGCAGCTTAGATGGGGGCAACACTGAAGCTTTCTTT
clone_size: -; d_call: -; j_call: TRBJ1-1; cdr3_length: 15; v_call: TRBV14; cdr3_aa: CASSFRVGPNTEAFF; cdr3_nt: TGTGCCAGCAGCTTCAGGGTGGGGCCGAACACTGAAGCTTTCTTT
clone_size: -; d_call: -; j_call: TRBJ2-1; cdr3_length: 14; v_call: TRBV6-5; cdr3_aa: CASFTLSSYNEQFF; cdr3_nt: TGTGCCAGTTTTACCCTCAGCTCCTACAATGAGCAGTTCTTC